This T cell receptor beta chain was recorded in a study of cytomegalovirus exposure and HLA in healthy donors. As for the study in general: From donors who were HLA-typed, an early data release held 80 million to 85 million unique TCRs.

Broader study findings: Association with HLA alleles at 0.05 false discovery rate was found for 16,951 TCR beta sequences in a later analysis. An analysis done earlier found most TCR beta V segments productive about 87% or about 30% of the time. 150 to 200 TCR beta chains were listed as cytomegalovirus-associated.

A multiplex PCR was run with 60 Vbeta primers and 13 Jbeta primers. Data came from immunoSEQ multiplex PCR; TCRdb stores just in-frame clones and leaves some out. This table has 45,000 to 65,000 clones, roughly four fifths appearing once. Of note for this clone: Its antigen is unidentified.

Germline CDR1 and CDR2: MGHDK and SYGVNS. V lost 5 bases, J lost 5 bases, and 11 bases stayed unmatched. This CDR3 has 15 amino acids. The chain joins TRBV25-1 to TRBJ1-1, with 7 nucleotides matching TRBD1. This sequence was found in a man under 40 in good health and CMV-seronegative. Input material: PBMCs. DNA for the CDR3: TGTGCCAGCAGTTCGACCCGAGGGGGCCGAACTGAAGCTTTCTTT. Protein sequence: CASSSTRGGRTEAFF.